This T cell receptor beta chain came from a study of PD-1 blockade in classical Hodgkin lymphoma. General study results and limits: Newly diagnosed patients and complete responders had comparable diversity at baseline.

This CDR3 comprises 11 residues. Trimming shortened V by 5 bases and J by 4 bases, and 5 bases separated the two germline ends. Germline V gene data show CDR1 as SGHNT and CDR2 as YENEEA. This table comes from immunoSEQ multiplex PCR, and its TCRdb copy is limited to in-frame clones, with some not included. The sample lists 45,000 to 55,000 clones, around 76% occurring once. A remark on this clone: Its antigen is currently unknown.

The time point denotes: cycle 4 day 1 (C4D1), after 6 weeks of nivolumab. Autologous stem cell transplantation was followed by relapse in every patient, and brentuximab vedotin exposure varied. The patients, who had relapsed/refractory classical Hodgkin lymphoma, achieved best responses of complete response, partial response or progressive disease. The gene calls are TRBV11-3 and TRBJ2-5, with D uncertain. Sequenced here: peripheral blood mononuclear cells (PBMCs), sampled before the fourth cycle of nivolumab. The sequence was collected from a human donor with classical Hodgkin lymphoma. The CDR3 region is CASSQAETQYF. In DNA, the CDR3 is TGTGCCAGCAGCCAGGCAGAGACCCAGTACTTC.